This T cell receptor (beta chain) was found in a study of OX40 agonist ivuxolimab in advanced cancers. General observations from the study: Expanded peripheral T cell antigen specificity was not determined.

The CDR3 consists of 15 residues. Trimming removed 0 bases at V and 3 bases at J, with 12 bases between. Germline V lookup: CDR1 MNHEY, CDR2 SMNVEV (reference sequence). It was autoimmune disease history or systemic immunosuppression that excluded patients. Method: immunoSEQ multiplex PCR; TCRdb's copy keeps in-frame clones and lacks some. The table includes approximately 94,000 clones, 92% detected once. Concerning this clone itself: No antigen is known for it.

V and J are TRBV27 and TRBJ2-7; possible D gene TRBD2, 6 bases. The sample here was CD4+ or CD8+ T cells sorted from blood, taken in a trial of the OX40 agonist ivuxolimab. The receptor was isolated from an adult with an advanced solid tumor such as melanoma, head and neck, liver or kidney cancer. This CDR3 reads CASSLSGLGGYEQYF. CDR3 nucleotides: TGTGCCAGCAGTTTATCGGGACTTGGGGGCTACGAGCAGTACTTC.